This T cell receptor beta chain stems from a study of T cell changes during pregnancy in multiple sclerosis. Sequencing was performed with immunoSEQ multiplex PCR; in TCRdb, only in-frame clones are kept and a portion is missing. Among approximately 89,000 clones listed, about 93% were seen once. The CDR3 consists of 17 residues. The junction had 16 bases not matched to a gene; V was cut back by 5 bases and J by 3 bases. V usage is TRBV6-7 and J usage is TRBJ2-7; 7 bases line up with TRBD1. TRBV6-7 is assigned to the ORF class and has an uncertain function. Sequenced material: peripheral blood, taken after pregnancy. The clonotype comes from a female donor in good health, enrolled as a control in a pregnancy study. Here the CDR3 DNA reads TGTGCCAGCAGTGAGGGAGAGGCGTCGGGACAGTTCTACGAGCAGTACTTC. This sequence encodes CASSEGEASGQFYEQYF.